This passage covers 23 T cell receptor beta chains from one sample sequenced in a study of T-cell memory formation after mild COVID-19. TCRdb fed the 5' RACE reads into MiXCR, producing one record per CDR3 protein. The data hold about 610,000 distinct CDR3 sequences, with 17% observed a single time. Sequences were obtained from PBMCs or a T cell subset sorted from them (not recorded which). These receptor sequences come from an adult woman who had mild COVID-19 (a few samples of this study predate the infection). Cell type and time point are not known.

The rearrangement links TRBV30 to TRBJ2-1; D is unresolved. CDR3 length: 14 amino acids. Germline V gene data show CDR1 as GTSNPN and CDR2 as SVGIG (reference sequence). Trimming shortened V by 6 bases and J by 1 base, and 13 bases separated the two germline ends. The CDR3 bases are TGTGCCTGCCTTGAAAAGGGATCCTACAATGAGCAGTTCTTC. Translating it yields CACLEKGSYNEQFF.

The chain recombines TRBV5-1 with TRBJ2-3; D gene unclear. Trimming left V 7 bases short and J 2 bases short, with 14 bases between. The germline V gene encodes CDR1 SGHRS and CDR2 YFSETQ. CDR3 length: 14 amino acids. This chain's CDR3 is CASVPQLSTDTQYF. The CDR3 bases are TGCGCCAGCGTCCCACAACTTTCCACAGATACGCAGTATTTT.

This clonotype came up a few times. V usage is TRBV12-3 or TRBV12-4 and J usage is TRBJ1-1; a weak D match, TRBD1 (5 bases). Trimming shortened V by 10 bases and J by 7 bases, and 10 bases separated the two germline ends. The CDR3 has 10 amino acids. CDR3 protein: CATRQHEAFF. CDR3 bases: TGTGCCACCCGACAGCATGAAGCTTTCTTT.

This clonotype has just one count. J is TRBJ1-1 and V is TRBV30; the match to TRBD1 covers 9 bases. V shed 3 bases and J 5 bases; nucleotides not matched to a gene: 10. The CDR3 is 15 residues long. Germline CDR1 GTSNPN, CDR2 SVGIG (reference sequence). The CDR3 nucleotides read TGTGCCTGGAGGGAAAAACAGGGGGCGGGGACTGAAGCTTTCTTT. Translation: CAWREKQGAGTEAFF. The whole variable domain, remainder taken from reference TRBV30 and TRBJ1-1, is SQTIHQWPATLVQPVGSPLSLECTVEGTSNPNLYWYRQAAGRGLQLLFYSVGIGQISSEVPQNLSASRPQDRQFILSSKKLLLSDSGFYLCAWREKQGAGTEAFFGQGTRLTVV.

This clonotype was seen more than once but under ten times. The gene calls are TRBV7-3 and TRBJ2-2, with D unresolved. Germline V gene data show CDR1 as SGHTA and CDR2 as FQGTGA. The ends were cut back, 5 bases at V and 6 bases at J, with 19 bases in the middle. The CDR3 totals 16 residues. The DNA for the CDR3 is TGTGCCAGCAGCCCCAGGTCCTCTCCGTCGGCCGGGGAGCTGTTTTTT. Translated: CASSPRSSPSAGELFF.

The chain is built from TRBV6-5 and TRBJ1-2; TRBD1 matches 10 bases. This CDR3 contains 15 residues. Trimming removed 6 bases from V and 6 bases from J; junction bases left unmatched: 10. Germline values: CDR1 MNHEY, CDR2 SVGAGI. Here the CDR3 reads CASRAHGTGDDGYTF. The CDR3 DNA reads TGTGCCAGCAGAGCCCACGGGACAGGGGATGATGGCTACACCTTC.

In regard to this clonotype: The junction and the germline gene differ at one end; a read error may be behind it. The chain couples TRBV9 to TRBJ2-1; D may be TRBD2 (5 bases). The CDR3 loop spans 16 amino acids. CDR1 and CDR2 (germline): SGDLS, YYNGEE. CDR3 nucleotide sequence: TGTGCCAGCAGCGTAGATCTCACTAGTTCCTCCAATGAGCAGTTCTTC. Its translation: CASSVDLTSSSNEQFF.

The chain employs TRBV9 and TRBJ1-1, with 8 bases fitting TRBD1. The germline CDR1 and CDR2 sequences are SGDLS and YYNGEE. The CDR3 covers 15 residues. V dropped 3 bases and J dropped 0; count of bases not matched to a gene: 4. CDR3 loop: CASSATGGVNTEAFF. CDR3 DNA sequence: TGTGCCAGCAGCGCCACAGGGGGAGTGAACACTGAAGCTTTCTTT.

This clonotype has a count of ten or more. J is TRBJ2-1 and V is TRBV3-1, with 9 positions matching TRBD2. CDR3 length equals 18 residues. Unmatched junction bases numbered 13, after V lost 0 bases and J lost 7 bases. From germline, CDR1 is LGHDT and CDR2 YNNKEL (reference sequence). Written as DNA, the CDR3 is TGTGCCAGCAGCCAAGAGTCAGTGGCGGGGGGGGCTAAGAATGAGCAGTTCTTC. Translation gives CASSQESVAGGAKNEQFF.

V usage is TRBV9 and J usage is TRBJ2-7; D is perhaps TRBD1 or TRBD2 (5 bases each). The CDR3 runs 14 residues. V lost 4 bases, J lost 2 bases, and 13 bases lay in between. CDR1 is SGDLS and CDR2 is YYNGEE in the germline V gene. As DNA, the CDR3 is TGTGCCAGCAGCCCCCGGGGCGAGCCCTACGAGCAGTACTTC. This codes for CASSPRGEPYEQYF.

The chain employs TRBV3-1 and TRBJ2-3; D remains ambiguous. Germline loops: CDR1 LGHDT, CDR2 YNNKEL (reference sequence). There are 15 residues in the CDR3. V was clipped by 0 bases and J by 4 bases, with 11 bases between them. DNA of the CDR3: TGTGCCAGCAGCCAAGACGGTGGATACCCAGATACGCAGTATTTT. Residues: CASSQDGGYPDTQYF.

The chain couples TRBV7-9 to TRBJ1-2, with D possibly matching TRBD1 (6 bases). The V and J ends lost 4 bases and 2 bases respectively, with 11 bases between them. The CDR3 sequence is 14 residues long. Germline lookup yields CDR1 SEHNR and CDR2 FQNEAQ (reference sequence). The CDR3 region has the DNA TGTGCCAGCAGCTCCCTACAGGGCAACTATGGCTACACCTTC. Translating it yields CASSSLQGNYGYTF.

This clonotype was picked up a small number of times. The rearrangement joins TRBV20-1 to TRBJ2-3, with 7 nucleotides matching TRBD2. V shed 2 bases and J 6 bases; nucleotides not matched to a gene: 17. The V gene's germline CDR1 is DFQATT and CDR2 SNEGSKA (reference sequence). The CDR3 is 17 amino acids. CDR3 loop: CSARPAGKAGRGDTQYF. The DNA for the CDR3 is TGCAGTGCTAGACCGGCCGGGAAAGCGGGAAGGGGCGATACGCAGTATTTT.

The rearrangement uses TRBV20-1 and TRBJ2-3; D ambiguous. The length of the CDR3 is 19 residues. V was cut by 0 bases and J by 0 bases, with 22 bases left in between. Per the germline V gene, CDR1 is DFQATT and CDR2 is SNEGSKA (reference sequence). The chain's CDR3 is CSARDWAARGHTSTDTQYF. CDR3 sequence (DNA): TGCAGTGCTAGAGATTGGGCGGCACGCGGCCATACAAGCACAGATACGCAGTATTTT.

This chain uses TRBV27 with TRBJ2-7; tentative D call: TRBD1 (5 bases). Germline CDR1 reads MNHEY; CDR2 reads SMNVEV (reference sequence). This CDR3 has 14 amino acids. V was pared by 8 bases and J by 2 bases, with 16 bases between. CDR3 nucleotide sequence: TGTGCCAGCGGATATAGGGGATATACCTACGAGCAGTACTTC. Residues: CASGYRGYTYEQYF.

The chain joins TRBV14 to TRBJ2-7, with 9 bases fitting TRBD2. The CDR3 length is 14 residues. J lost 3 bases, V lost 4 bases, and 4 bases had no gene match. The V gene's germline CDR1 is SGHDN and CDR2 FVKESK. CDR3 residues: CASSRRGRVYEQYF. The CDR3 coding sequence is TGTGCCAGCAGCCGCCGCGGGAGGGTCTACGAGCAGTACTTC.

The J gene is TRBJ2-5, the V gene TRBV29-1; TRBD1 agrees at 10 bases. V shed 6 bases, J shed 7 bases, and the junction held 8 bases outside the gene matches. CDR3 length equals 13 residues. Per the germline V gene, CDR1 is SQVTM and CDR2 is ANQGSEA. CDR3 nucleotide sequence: TGCAGCGTGGGACAGGGGTCTGGAACGACCCAGTACTTC. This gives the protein CSVGQGSGTTQYF.

The CDR3 DNA sequence: TGTGCCAGCAGCGGACTAGCGGGGGTTGGAGATACGCAGTATTTT. It encodes CASSGLAGVGDTQYF. The chain has TRBV9 and TRBJ2-3, with 12 bases identical to TRBD2. Germline V gene lookup returns CDR1 SGDLS and CDR2 YYNGEE. V gave up 3 bases and J gave up 5 bases; unmatched junction bases: 4. The CDR3 length is 15 residues.

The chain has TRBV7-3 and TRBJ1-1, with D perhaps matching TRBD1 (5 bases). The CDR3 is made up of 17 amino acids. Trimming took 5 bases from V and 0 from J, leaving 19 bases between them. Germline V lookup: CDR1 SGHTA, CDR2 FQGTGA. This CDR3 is CASSPGQGGRMNTEAFF. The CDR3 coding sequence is TGTGCCAGCAGCCCCGGGCAGGGTGGCCGAATGAACACTGAAGCTTTCTTT.

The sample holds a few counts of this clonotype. The CDR3 DNA reads as TGCAGCGTTGATTCGAGGCGGATGAACACTGAAGCTTTCTTT. It yields the protein CSVDSRRMNTEAFF. This sequence joins TRBV29-1 and TRBJ1-1; D unresolved. Trimming removed 3 bases at V and 0 bases at J, with 11 bases between. CDR1 and CDR2 from the germline V gene are SQVTM and ANQGSEA. CDR3 size: 14 residues.

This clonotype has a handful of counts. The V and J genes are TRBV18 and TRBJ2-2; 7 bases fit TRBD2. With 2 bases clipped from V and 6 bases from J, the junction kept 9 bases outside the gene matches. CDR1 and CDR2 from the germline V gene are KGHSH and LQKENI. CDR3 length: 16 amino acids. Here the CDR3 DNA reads TGTGCCAGCTCACCAAATGGTTTCGCGGGAGCCGGGGAGCTGTTTTTT. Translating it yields CASSPNGFAGAGELFF.

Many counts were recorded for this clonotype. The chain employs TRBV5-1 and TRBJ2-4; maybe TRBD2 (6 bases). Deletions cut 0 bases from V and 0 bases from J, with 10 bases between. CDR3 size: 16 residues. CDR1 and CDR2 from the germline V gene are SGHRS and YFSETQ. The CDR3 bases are TGCGCCAGCAGCTTGGAGGGACTTTTAGCCAAAAACATTCAGTACTTC. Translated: CASSLEGLLAKNIQYF. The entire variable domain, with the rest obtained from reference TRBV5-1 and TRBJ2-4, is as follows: KAGVTQTPRYLIKTRGQQVTLSCSPISGHRSVSWYQQTPGQGLQFLFEYFSETQRNKGNFPGRFSGRQFSNSRSEMNVSTLELGDSALYLCASSLEGLLAKNIQYFGAGTRLSVL.

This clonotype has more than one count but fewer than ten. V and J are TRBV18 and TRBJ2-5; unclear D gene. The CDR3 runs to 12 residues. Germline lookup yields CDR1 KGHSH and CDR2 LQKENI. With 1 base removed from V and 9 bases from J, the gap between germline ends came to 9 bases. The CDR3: CASSPLTGPQYF. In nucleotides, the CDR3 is TGTGCCAGCTCACCACTTACGGGTCCCCAGTACTTC.